This TCR beta chain was observed in a study of spatial heterogeneity in lung cancer. Turning to the study itself: In raw reads, more than 8.5 appearances on average were recorded for each unique TCR and UMI combination.

Every TCR cDNA molecule bore its own unique molecular identifier. TCRdb fed the 5' RACE reads into MiXCR, producing one record per CDR3 protein. The sample lists approximately 92,000 distinct CDR3 sequences; about 12% were seen once. Regarding time point: sample taken at primary tumor resection. The donors were 72 patients with non-small cell lung cancer that was early-stage and untreated. V lost 7 bases, J lost 4 bases, and 11 bases lay in between. The CDR3 length is 14 residues. Germline V gene sequence: CDR1 MNHEY, CDR2 SVGEGT. This receptor was obtained from a male donor with early-stage non-small cell lung cancer. The V and J genes are TRBV6-2 or TRBV6-3 and TRBJ1-6, with no clear D. Material: PBMCs, obtained at surgery. CDR3 sequence (DNA): TGTGCCAGCAACTTGGACGGATATAATTCACCCCTCCACTTT. It codes for CASNLDGYNSPLHF.